This T cell receptor beta chain emerged from a study of T cell repertoires in cytomegalovirus infection. Across the study: It was the public TCR beta signatures that indicated both CMV infection and matching HLA type.

Per the germline V gene, CDR1 is MNHNS and CDR2 is SASEGT. The CDR3 length is 13 residues. In this sample, this clonotype turned up a few times. Its antigen is not known. A junction end diverges from the germline sequence, so it may reflect a read error. TCRdb reanalysed the reads using MiXCR and keeps one entry per CDR3 protein. The profile shows fewer than 300,000 distinct CDR3 sequences, about a quarter of them singletons. Study observations and caveats: Carriers of CMV plus the relevant HLA were identified by cumulative public TCR beta family frequency. The study found HLA-C-restricted CMV-specific TCR beta clonotypes dominating the ex vivo response.

The TCR originated in a human donor in good health (CMV status not recorded). Some clones in this sample may be carry-over from other donors' samples. The chain carries TRBV6-1 and TRBJ2-2, with D perhaps being TRBD1 or TRBD2 (5 bases each). Sequenced: PBMCs. DNA of the CDR3: TGTGCCAGCGTGGGACCGACCACCCGGGAGCTGTTTTTT. It yields the protein CASVGPTTRELFF.